Given below is one TCR beta chain in context. In this sample, this clonotype turned up many times. Its antigen has not been determined. Base quality data are lacking; no much larger clone is found one base away. Germline trimming: 5 bases from V, 6 bases from J; junction bases outside gene matches: 14. CDR1 and CDR2 are read off the germline V gene as MDHEN and SYDVKM. The CDR3 runs 17 residues from the cysteine to the phenylalanine. Only CDR3 DNA is held: 51 bases, read in frame from base 1. The TCR beta CDR3 regions were amplified from the RNA transcripts. A first-round RT-PCR of the TCR CDR3 used the HTBI primer set with the Qiagen OneStep RT-PCR kit. Libraries were constructed in a second round of multiplex PCR, after which size selection and purification were performed. The libraries were sequenced on an Illumina HiSeq2000 using paired-end 100 bp reads. Turning to the authors' computational methods: SOAPnuke was used to process the raw data, removing reads that contained adapters or uncalled bases, had a mean Phred below 15, or lacked an exact match to the constant primer or identifier. High-quality paired reads were merged using COPE v1.2.5, and each unique nucleotide sequence was defined as a clonotype. Clonotypes were aligned to IMGT TRBV, TRBD and TRBJ reference segments using MiTCR v1.1. The analysis was restricted to V-J combinations with a frequency above 0.0001, which together covered 99.2% of the repertoires. The TCS score was defined as F50 (clonal expansion) divided by E x V (chaos), with BLOSUM62-based TCRdist calculated between CDR3 peptides within each V-J. Welch's t-statistics and random forest reduced approximately 520 V-J features to roughly 13, which were used in a naive Bayes classifier (R e1071). The public reads were run again by TCRdb, first through fastp at Q25 and then through MiXCR, and only productive beta chains were kept. Duplicate CDR3 protein sequences are folded into a single record with the most common DNA and genes. The V and J calls come from TCRdb's annotation, not from the publication. The sample profile shows under 450,000 distinct CDR3 sequences; approximately 14% of them were found once. Roughly 13% of the sample goes to the ten largest clones.

Stable Graves' hyperthyroidism was defined as no progression to ophthalmopathy during 18 months of follow-up. Hyperthyroidism patients were newly diagnosed, with disease duration under 2 months, and aged 18 to 65 years. Patients with uncontrolled infections, other autoimmune diseases, pregnancy or lactation were excluded. Diagnoses relied on clinical symptoms, serum thyroxine and TRAb, thyroid ultrasound and orbital computed tomography. PBMCs were separated from 7.5 to 10 ml of fresh peripheral blood using Ficoll-Paque density gradient centrifugation. Total RNA was extracted with Trizol reagent, and quality was checked on an Agilent 2100 Bioanalyzer. The data were obtained in a study of T cells in Graves' hyperthyroidism and ophthalmopathy (dated by TCRdb to between 2018 and 2021). About the investigation overall: Peripheral blood samples were taken at the time of initial diagnosis, prior to any treatment. To identify distinguishing TCR V-J signatures, a discovery cohort of roughly 100 patients was used, comprising 40 to 45 with Graves' ophthalmopathy and about 59 with stable Graves' hyperthyroidism. Whether ophthalmopathy could be predicted prospectively was tested in an independent validation cohort made up of about 18 hyperthyroidism patients plus 17 patients who later progressed to ophthalmopathy. For training and testing, the roughly 97 patients in the discovery cohort were randomly divided in a 7:3 ratio. In addition, the study compared T-cell repertoires in thyroid tissue and in blood from several Graves' hyperthyroidism patients. Once sampling was done, hyperthyroidism patients were given methimazole at a starting dose of 30 mg daily, whereas ophthalmopathy patients were given high-dose intravenous methylprednisolone. The paper reports TCR Vbeta CDR3 sequencing of some 140 peripheral blood samples: over 40 ophthalmopathy, roughly 74 hyperthyroidism and 17 progressor patients. What the authors observed across the whole study: During validation, the model predicted progression to ophthalmopathy a median of roughly six months ahead of onset, with almost 71% sensitivity and around 72% specificity. Sample size was not statistically predetermined, and investigators were not blinded to group allocation. Ophthalmopathy was separated from stable hyperthyroidism by a 13 V-J signature model, with about 86% sensitivity and about 84% specificity obtained in cross-validation and 80%/75% obtained in testing. Most expanded thyroid clonotypes (frequency above 0.001) were also detected in blood, a finding suggesting that blood repertoires may reflect thyroid immune responses.

The source of this sequence is a woman between 18 and 29 years old with Graves' hyperthyroidism. The sequence joins TRBV28 to TRBJ2-7, with 12 central nucleotides matching TRBD2. The sample was blood. The CDR3 loop reads CASSKGASGRARGEQYF. The nucleotide sequence reads as follows: TGTGCCAGCAGTAAGGGGGCTAGCGGGAGGGCCAGGGGCGAGCAGTACTTC.